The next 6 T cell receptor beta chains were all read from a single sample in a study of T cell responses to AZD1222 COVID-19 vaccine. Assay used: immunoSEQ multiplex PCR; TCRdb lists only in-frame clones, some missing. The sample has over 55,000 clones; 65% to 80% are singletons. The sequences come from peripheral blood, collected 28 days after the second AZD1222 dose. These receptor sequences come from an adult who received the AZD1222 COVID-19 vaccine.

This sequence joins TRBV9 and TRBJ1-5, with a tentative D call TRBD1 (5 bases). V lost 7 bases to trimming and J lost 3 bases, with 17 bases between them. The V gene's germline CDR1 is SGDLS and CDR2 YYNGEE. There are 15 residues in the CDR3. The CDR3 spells CASYRPGHFNQPQHF. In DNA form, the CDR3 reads TGTGCCAGCTACCGACCGGGGCACTTCAATCAGCCCCAGCATTTT.

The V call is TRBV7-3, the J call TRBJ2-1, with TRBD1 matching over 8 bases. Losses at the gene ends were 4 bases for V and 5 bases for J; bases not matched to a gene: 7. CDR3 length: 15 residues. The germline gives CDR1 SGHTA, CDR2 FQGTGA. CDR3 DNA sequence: TGTGCCAGCAGCTACGGACAGGGCCCCCACAATGAGCAGTTCTTC. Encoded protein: CASSYGQGPHNEQFF.

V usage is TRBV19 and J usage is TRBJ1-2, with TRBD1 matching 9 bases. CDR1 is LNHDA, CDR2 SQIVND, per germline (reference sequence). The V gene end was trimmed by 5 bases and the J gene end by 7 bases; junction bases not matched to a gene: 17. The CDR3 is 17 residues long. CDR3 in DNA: TGTGCCAGTAGTGAGGAGACCGGACAGGGGATGAGGAGTGGCTACACCTTC. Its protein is CASSEETGQGMRSGYTF.

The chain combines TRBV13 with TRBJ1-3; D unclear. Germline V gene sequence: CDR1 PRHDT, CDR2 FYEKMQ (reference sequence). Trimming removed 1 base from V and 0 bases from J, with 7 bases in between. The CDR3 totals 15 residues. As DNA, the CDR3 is TGTGCCAGCAGCTTAGATGGGTTCTCTGGAAACACCATATATTTT. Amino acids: CASSLDGFSGNTIYF.

The chain's CDR3 is CASSPILTGEPPGTEAFF. CDR3 nucleotide sequence: TGTGCCAGCTCACCGATCCTGACAGGGGAGCCCCCGGGCACTGAAGCTTTCTTT. This chain uses TRBV18 with TRBJ1-1, with 8 bases fitting TRBD1. This CDR3 spans 18 amino acids. V lost 3 bases, J lost 4 bases, and 16 bases stayed unmatched. Germline lookup yields CDR1 KGHSH and CDR2 LQKENI.

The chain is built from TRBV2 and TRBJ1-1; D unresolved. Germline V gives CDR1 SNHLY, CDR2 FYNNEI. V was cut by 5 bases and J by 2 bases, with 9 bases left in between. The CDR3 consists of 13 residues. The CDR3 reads CASSRSSNTEAFF. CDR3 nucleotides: TGTGCCAGCAGTCGCTCATCAAACACTGAAGCTTTCTTT.